Following are 6 T cell receptor beta chains from one sample sequenced in a study of CD8+CD57+ T cells in acquired aplastic anemia. The sequenced patients had an expansion of CD8+CD57+ cells seen by flow cytometry. The use of genomic DNA as template underpinned the TCR beta VDJ and CDR3 profiling. TCRdb redid the calling of the reads with MiXCR, one entry per CDR3 protein. There are under 200,000 distinct CDR3 sequences in the sample; roughly 43% occur only once, and roughly 3.1% lies in the top ten. Sequenced material: sorted CD4+, CD8+, or CD8+CD57+ T cells (not recorded which) from PBMCs. Source of these receptors: a human donor with aplastic anemia.

V is TRBV7-9 and J is TRBJ2-5; D unclear. CDR3 length equals 15 residues. CDR1 and CDR2 from the germline V gene are SEHNR and FQNEAQ (reference sequence). V dropped 2 bases and J dropped 0 bases, with 10 bases sitting between them. The CDR3 sequence is CASSLLAGDQETQYF. The CDR3 region has the DNA TGTGCCAGCAGCTTATTAGCAGGAGACCAAGAGACCCAGTACTTC. The entire variable domain, with the rest obtained from reference TRBV7-9 and TRBJ2-5, is as follows: DTGVSQNPRHKITKRGQNVTFRCDPISEHNRLYWYRQTLGQGPEFLTYFQNEAQLEKSRLLSDRFSAERPKGSFSTLEIQRTEQGDSAMYLCASSLLAGDQETQYFGPGTRLLVL.

Notes on this clonotype: A much larger clone differs from this one at a single base, so this may be a read error. The chain carries TRBV5-4 and TRBJ2-7; 11 nucleotides line up with TRBD2. CDR1 is SGHNT, CDR2 YYREEE, per germline (reference sequence). This CDR3 contains 15 residues. CDR3 nucleotides: TGTGCCAGCAGCTATAAACTAGCGGGAGAGGGCGAGCAGTGCTTC. This codes for CASSYKLAGEGEQCF.

This clonotype showed up many times. This chain links TRBV14 with TRBJ2-6; tentatively, D is TRBD1 or TRBD2 (5 bases each). Germline CDR1 is SGHDN and CDR2 is FVKESK. The CDR3 has 20 amino acids. Trimming took off 0 bases at V and 0 bases at J, with 18 bases between the two ends. In DNA, the CDR3 is TGTGCCAGCAGCCAAGAAAGTTCGGGACGGAGGAGCTCTGGGGCCAACGTCCTGACTTTC. Translated: CASSQESSGRRSSGANVLTF. The full variable domain, its missing parts supplied by reference TRBV14 and TRBJ2-6, is EAGVTQFPSHSVIEKGQTVTLRCDPISGHDNLYWYRRVMGKEIKFLLHFVKESKQDESGMPNNRFLAERTGGTYSTLKVQPAELEDSGVYFCASSQESSGRRSSGANVLTFGAGSRLTVL.

In this sample, this clonotype turned up a few times. The chain joins TRBV27 to TRBJ1-4; TRBD1 agrees at 12 bases. Trimming removed 5 bases from V and 10 bases from J; junction bases left unmatched: 5. Germline CDR1 reads MNHEY; CDR2 reads SMNVEV (reference sequence). The CDR3 runs 14 residues. CDR3 region: CASSVPGQGAKLFF. As DNA, the CDR3 is TGTGCCAGCAGTGTCCCGGGACAGGGGGCAAAACTGTTTTTT.

This clonotype was counted once. The chain employs TRBV11-2 and TRBJ1-1, with D possibly TRBD1 on 5 matching bases. This CDR3 spans 14 amino acids. The V gene lost 8 bases and the J gene lost 0 bases, with 13 bases spanning the gap. CDR1 SGHAT and CDR2 FQNNGV come from the germline V gene. CDR3 nucleotide sequence: TGTGCCAGCGGTAGGGTAGGGGTGAACACTGAAGCTTTCTTT. Protein: CASGRVGVNTEAFF.

The chain recombines TRBV12-3 or TRBV12-4 with TRBJ1-1; 10 bases are a match to TRBD1. The V gene end was trimmed by 4 bases and the J gene end by 5 bases; junction bases not matched to a gene: 1. The CDR3 runs 13 residues. The CDR3 spells CASSWGQGTEAFF. CDR3 sequence (DNA): TGTGCCAGCAGTTGGGGACAGGGGACTGAAGCTTTCTTT.